The 12 T cell receptor beta chains listed next were all sequenced from one sample in a study of metastatic and nonmetastatic thyroid tumors. Treatment of any kind had been given to no patient before thyroid surgery. TCRdb ran MiXCR on the PCR reads. The sample consists of about 7,300 clones, around 20% of them appearing once. Sequencing used adjacent normal tissue. Receptor source: a female donor with papillary thyroid cancer or a benign thyroid nodule (not recorded which). Some clones in this sample may be carry-over from other donors' samples.

This clone was seen repeatedly, ten times or more. The rearrangement links TRBV18 to TRBJ1-1; the D is unclear. Germline V gives CDR1 KGHSH, CDR2 LQKENI. This CDR3 is built from 17 residues. Trimming left V 0 bases short and J 4 bases short, with 18 bases between. The CDR3 DNA is TGTGCCAGCTCACCACCGGAGGTTGGCGGACGAGGCACTGAAGCTTTCTTT. Protein product: CASSPPEVGGRGTEAFF.

This clone was observed many times. The rearrangement links TRBV18 to TRBJ2-5; no clear D gene. Germline-derived CDR1 and CDR2 are KGHSH and LQKENI. Trimming removed 5 bases from V and 0 bases from J, with 4 bases in between. There are 12 residues in the CDR3. CDR3 amino acids: CASSGYQETQYF. Here the CDR3 DNA reads TGTGCCAGCTCAGGGTACCAAGAGACCCAGTACTTC.

This clone turned up a few times. The rearrangement uses TRBV6-1 and TRBJ2-7, with D possibly TRBD1 on 6 matching bases. The CDR3 has 13 residues. Germline values: CDR1 MNHNS, CDR2 SASEGT. V was cut by 5 bases and J by 3 bases, with 11 bases left in between. In DNA, the CDR3 is TGTGCCAGCAGTCGACAGGTCGGCTACGAGCAGTACTTC. This gives the protein CASSRQVGYEQYF.

J is TRBJ2-2 and V is TRBV5-1; 10 bases are shared with TRBD1. The V segment lost 5 bases and the J segment 6 bases; nucleotides outside the gene matches: 4. Germline CDR1 is SGHRS and CDR2 is YFSETQ. The CDR3 covers 14 residues. The CDR3 bases are TGCGCCAGCAGTGAGGACAGGGGGGCCGGGGAGCTGTTTTTT. Protein sequence: CASSEDRGAGELFF.

This clone was seen ten or more times. V and J are TRBV7-6 and TRBJ1-1, with no clear D. CDR3 length: 14 residues. Germline V gene data show CDR1 as SGHVS and CDR2 as FNYEAQ. V shed 1 base and J shed 0 bases, with 6 bases lying between them. CDR3 sequence reads: CASSLGEMNTEAFF. In DNA form, the CDR3 reads TGTGCCAGCAGCTTAGGGGAAATGAACACTGAAGCTTTCTTT.

This clone has at least ten counts. The chain carries TRBV10-3 and TRBJ2-1; D not certain. V gave up 3 bases and J gave up 6 bases, with 12 bases separating them. Per germline, CDR1 ENHRY and CDR2 SYGVKD. The CDR3 contains 14 residues. This CDR3 is CAISEKPAPNEQFF. CDR3 coding DNA: TGTGCCATCAGTGAAAAACCAGCCCCCAATGAGCAGTTCTTC.

The chain is built from TRBV20-1 and TRBJ1-4, with TRBD1 matching over 10 bases. CDR1 is DFQATT, CDR2 SNEGSKA, per germline (reference sequence). Trimming took 6 bases from V and 7 from J; bases not matched to a gene: 5. The CDR3 sequence is 13 residues long. Here the CDR3 reads CSARTGGGEKLFF. In nucleotides, the CDR3 is TGCAGTGCGCGGACAGGGGGGGGTGAAAAACTGTTTTTT.

V and J are TRBV5-1 and TRBJ1-2; unclear D gene. This CDR3 is built from 13 residues. Per the germline V gene, CDR1 is SGHRS and CDR2 is YFSETQ. The ends were cut back, 0 bases at V and 6 bases at J, with 9 bases in the middle. CDR3 DNA: TGCGCCAGCAGCTTGGGGACGAGGGATGGCTACACCTTC. Translation gives CASSLGTRDGYTF. Drawing the rest from reference TRBV5-1 and TRBJ1-2, the complete variable domain is KAGVTQTPRYLIKTRGQQVTLSCSPISGHRSVSWYQQTPGQGLQFLFEYFSETQRNKGNFPGRFSGRQFSNSRSEMNVSTLELGDSALYLCASSLGTRDGYTFGSGTRLTVV.

In its sample, this clone was seen a few times. The chain combines TRBV6-1 with TRBJ2-7, with D perhaps TRBD1 (5 bases). This CDR3 is 12 amino acids long. Germline CDR1 MNHNS, CDR2 SASEGT. V lost 6 bases to trimming and J lost 6 bases, with 12 bases between them. The CDR3 DNA sequence: TGTGCCAGCAGCCGCAAGGGGTTCGAGCAGTACTTC. Residues: CASSRKGFEQYF.

This clone was recorded at least ten times. V is TRBV14 and J is TRBJ2-5; the match to TRBD2 covers 10 bases. This CDR3 contains 14 residues. From germline, CDR1 is SGHDN and CDR2 FVKESK. With 4 bases clipped from V and 4 bases from J, the junction kept 3 bases outside the gene matches. Written as DNA, the CDR3 is TGTGCCAGCAGCCCTGGACTAGCGGCAGAGACCCAGTACTTC. It specifies CASSPGLAAETQYF.

This clone occurred many times. This chain links TRBV9 with TRBJ2-7, with 7 bases fitting TRBD2. J was trimmed by 0 bases and V by 4 bases; bases with no gene match: 10. The CDR3 loop spans 16 amino acids. CDR1 and CDR2 (germline): SGDLS, YYNGEE. CDR3: CASSPPGLRSSYEQYF. In DNA, the CDR3 is TGTGCCAGCAGCCCCCCGGGACTAAGGAGCTCCTACGAGCAGTACTTC. Looking up the rest from reference TRBV9 and TRBJ2-7 gives the full variable domain: DSGVTQTPKHLITATGQRVTLRCSPRSGDLSVYWYQQSLDQGLQFLIQYYNGEERAKGNILERFSAQQFPDLHSELNLSSLELGDSALYFCASSPPGLRSSYEQYFGPGTRLTVT.

Many counts were recorded for this clone. This chain joins TRBV20-1 and TRBJ2-4; TRBD1 agrees at 11 bases. Germline V CDR1 and CDR2: DFQATT, SNEGSKA (reference sequence). Unmatched junction bases numbered 7, after V lost 6 bases and J lost 9 bases. CDR3 length: 13 amino acids. The CDR3 region has the DNA TGCAGTGCCGGGACAGGGGGGAGCGGCATTCAGTACTTC. Translated: CSAGTGGSGIQYF.